This TCR beta chain was recorded in a study of tumor-infiltrating lymphocytes in primary liver carcinoma. Making TCR beta cDNA involved approximately 520 ng total RNA and a constant-region primer. The TCR beta library was amplified through three nested multiplex PCR rounds in a modified ARM-PCR procedure. The first two PCR rounds used TRBV1-TRBV30 primers with a Cbeta primer, roughly 10 cycles each. Each CDR3 protein is one row after TCRdb ran MiXCR on the multiplex PCR reads. Of approximately 99,000 distinct CDR3 sequences listed, approximately 68% are singletons. The CDR3 totals 17 residues. Germline CDR1 reads SGHAT; CDR2 reads FQNNGV. On this clonotype itself: The antigen is undetermined. At one end the junction does not follow the germline gene, possibly because of a read error.

Broader study findings: Researchers report that only about 7.5-24% of top clones turned up in all five tumor regions.

The source material, roughly 18-30 mg of unsorted bulk tissue, was used to co-extract RNA and DNA. By surgical resection, the patients were treated for their primary liver carcinoma. Histology found more than 80% viable tumor cells per sample. The rearrangement uses TRBV11-2 and TRBJ2-3, with unresolved D. The clonotype was recovered from a woman in her sixties with primary liver carcinoma and hepatitis B virus infection. Sequences were obtained from liver tumor tissue from sampling region 5. Sample subset: tumor region T5, tumor centre. This chain's CDR3 is CSSSPNRRNWLGDTQYF. The CDR3 nucleotides read TGTTCCAGCAGCCCGAATCGCAGGAACTGGTTAGGAGATACGCAGTATTTT.